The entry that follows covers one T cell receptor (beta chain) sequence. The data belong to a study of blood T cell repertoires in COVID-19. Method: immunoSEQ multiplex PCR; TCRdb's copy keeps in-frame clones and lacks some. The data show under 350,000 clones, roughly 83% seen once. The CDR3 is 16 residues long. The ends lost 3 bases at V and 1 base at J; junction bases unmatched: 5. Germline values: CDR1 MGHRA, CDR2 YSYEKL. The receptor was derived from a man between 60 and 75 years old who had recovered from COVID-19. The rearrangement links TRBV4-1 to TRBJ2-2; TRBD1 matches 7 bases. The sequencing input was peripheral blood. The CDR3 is CASSHPGTENTGELFF. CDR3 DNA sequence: TGCGCCAGCAGCCACCCCGGGACAGAGAACACCGGGGAGCTGTTTTTT.